This T cell receptor (beta chain) was identified during a study of T cell responses to AZD1222 COVID-19 vaccine. Study information: Some second doses came at about 4 weeks and others at about 12 weeks; these were pooled. Study results and caveats: Nearly half of spike-specific TCRs reportedly target unmutated variant regions. Samples come after the peak T cell response, not at day 14. Females made up more of the donors, who were largely white British, and clonal diversity may have come out too low.

Method: immunoSEQ multiplex PCR; TCRdb's copy keeps in-frame clones and lacks some. The sample holds about 97,000 clones, 85% to 90% seen once. The CDR3 is 13 amino acids. Germline assignment: CDR1 MDHEN and CDR2 SYDVKM. V was cut by 5 bases and J by 7 bases, with 12 bases left in between. With regard to this clone: Its target is not known.

The sample here was peripheral blood, taken on day 0 of AZD1222 vaccination. The receptor was isolated from an adult in good health. The rearrangement joins TRBV28 to TRBJ1-5, with a possible D match to TRBD1 (6 bases). Here the CDR3 reads CASSPTGTQPQHF. As DNA, the CDR3 is TGTGCCAGCAGTCCGACAGGTACGCAGCCCCAGCATTTT. The variable domain in full, completed from reference TRBV28 and TRBJ1-5, reads DVKVTQSSRYLVKRTGEKVFLECVQDMDHENMFWYRQDPGLGLRLIYFSYDVKMKEKGDIPEGYSVSREKKERFSLILESASTNQTSMYLCASSPTGTQPQHFGDGTRLSIL.